This record covers a single T cell receptor beta chain. Trimming left V 4 bases short and J 6 bases short, with 12 bases between. This CDR3 is 13 amino acids long. Germline lookup yields CDR1 MNHEY and CDR2 SVGEGT. This sample is drawn from a study of blood T cell repertoires in COVID-19. Study overall: Acute and convalescent COVID-19 samples came from the United States, Italy and Spain. PBMCs, B-cell-depleted T cells, or T cells provided the cDNA or gDNA that made up the material.

Under the authors' procedure: The authors estimated nucleated cell counts from reference gene primer amplification. Using immunoSEQ multiplex PCR, the repertoire was profiled, and TCRdb retains in-frame clones only, with some absent. V, J and clone size are those of that table, while D and trimming were read from the DNA. Here the sample spans about 44,000 clones, 75% to 90% being singletons. Sequenced sample: peripheral blood. This sequence was found in a woman older than 75 in a cohort sampled during active or convalescent COVID-19. The chain uses TRBV6-2 or TRBV6-3 and TRBJ1-2; D is uncertain. In DNA form, the CDR3 reads TGTGCCAGCAGTTGGTTCGGGGTTGATGGCTACACCTTC. Protein: CASSWFGVDGYTF.